These T cell receptor beta chains were read from a single sample in a study of radiotherapy plus CTLA-4 blockade in lung cancer. Sequencing was performed with immunoSEQ multiplex PCR; in TCRdb, only in-frame clones are kept and a portion is missing. The table lists roughly 80,000 clones, roughly 79% of them singletons, with 3% to 5% in the top ten. The material was peripheral blood, obtained from a patient treated with radiotherapy plus ipilimumab. These receptors were collected from a human donor with non-small cell lung cancer who had a partial response to radiotherapy plus ipilimumab. Some clones in this sample may be carry-over from other donors' samples. The CDR3 runs from the conserved cysteine through the conserved F or W. The D gene is left open where the match is weak. A row's size may be missing; if present it is once, few, many or a size class.

TRBJ1-6 | TRBV11-3 | . | . | CASSPRPPLHF | TGTGCCAGCAGCCCCCGTCCACCCCTCCACTTT
TRBJ2-3 | TRBV2 | TRBD2 | . | CASSYGGKEYMDTQYF | TGTGCCAGCAGCTACGGGGGGAAGGAGTACATGGATACGCAGTATTTT
TRBJ1-3 | TRBV30 | TRBD1 | . | CAWTLQTGTGTAGNTIYF | TGTGCCTGGACTTTACAAACCGGGACAGGGACTGCTGGAAACACCATATATTTT
TRBJ2-3 | TRBV9 | TRBD1 | . | CASSPTGQGPDTQYF | TGTGCCAGCAGCCCCACGGGACAGGGGCCAGATACGCAGTATTTT
TRBJ1-4 | TRBV6-5 | . | few | CASSDYGLGEKLFF | TGTGCCAGCAGTGACTATGGCCTCGGGGAAAAACTGTTTTTT
TRBJ2-5 | TRBV6-5 | TRBD2 | . | CASGRGGQETQYF | TGTGCCAGCGGGAGGGGTGGCCAAGAGACCCAGTACTTC
TRBJ2-4 | TRBV6-4 | TRBD1 | . | CASSRDRADIQYF | TGTGCCAGCAGCCGGGACAGGGCAGACATTCAGTACTTC
TRBJ2-1 | TRBV7-3 | . | . | CASSHRAGAPEGQFF | TGTGCCAGCAGCCACCGGGCAGGGGCCCCTGAAGGGCAGTTCTTC
TRBJ2-5 | TRBV7-2 | TRBD2 | . | CASSKGLAAETQYF | TGTGCCAGCAGCAAGGGACTAGCCGCGGAGACCCAGTACTTC
TRBJ2-1 | TRBV6-1 | . | . | CASEPFDRLGGEQFF | TGTGCCAGCGAGCCTTTCGACAGGTTAGGCGGTGAGCAGTTCTTC
TRBJ1-2 | TRBV4-1 | . | . | CASSQYEYGVGYTF | TGCGCCAGCAGCCAATATGAATACGGGGTGGGCTACACCTTC
TRBJ2-7 | TRBV2 | TRBD2 | few | CASRDYLSYEQYF | TGTGCCAGCCGGGACTACCTCTCCTACGAGCAGTACTTC
TRBJ2-5 | TRBV29-1 | . | . | CSARQSETQYF | TGCAGCGCACGACAATCGGAGACCCAGTACTTC
TRBJ2-1 | TRBV27 | TRBD2 | . | CASSLIPRESSYNEQFF | TGTGCCAGCAGTTTAATACCGCGGGAGAGCTCCTACAATGAGCAGTTCTTC
TRBJ1-1 | TRBV6-1 | . | . | CASSEPRRNTEAFF | TGTGCCAGCAGTGAACCGCGGCGGAACACTGAAGCTTTCTTT
TRBJ1-2 | TRBV5-1 | . | few | CASSLGGEPYGYTF | TGCGCCAGCAGCTTGGGGGGGGAGCCCTATGGCTACACCTTC
TRBJ2-3 | TRBV28 | TRBD2 | . | CASSLQTSGGPDTQYF | TGTGCCAGCAGCCTTCAGACTAGCGGAGGACCGGATACGCAGTATTTT
TRBJ1-3 | TRBV6-1 | . | . | CASSAQTISGNTIYF | TGTGCCAGCAGTGCGCAGACAATCTCTGGAAACACCATATATTTT
TRBJ1-5 | TRBV18 | TRBD1 | . | CASSPGQGANQPQHF | TGTGCCAGCTCACCAGGACAGGGGGCGAATCAGCCCCAGCATTTT
TRBJ2-2 | TRBV4-2 | . | . | CASSQERATNTGELFF | TGTGCCAGCAGCCAAGAGCGAGCCACGAACACCGGGGAGCTGTTTTTT
TRBJ2-7 | TRBV9 | TRBD1 | . | CASSGGPGGTGVREQYF | TGTGCCAGCAGCGGGGGCCCTGGGGGGACAGGGGTTAGGGAGCAGTACTTC
TRBJ2-1 | TRBV7-9 | . | . | CASSFFTGSQYNEQFF | TGTGCCAGCAGCTTTTTTACGGGGTCCCAGTACAATGAGCAGTTCTTC
TRBJ1-2 | TRBV10-2 | . | large | CASGRGRGNYGYTF | TGCGCCAGCGGACGTGGCAGGGGTAACTATGGCTACACCTTC
TRBJ2-7 | TRBV6-1 | TRBD2 | . | CASSRVLAGGSEQYF | TGTGCCAGCAGTCGCGTGCTAGCGGGAGGAAGCGAGCAGTACTTC
TRBJ2-1 | TRBV11-3 | TRBD1 | . | CASSYDRGDEQFF | TGTGCCAGCAGCTACGACAGGGGTGATGAGCAGTTCTTC
TRBJ2-6 | TRBV11-2 | . | . | CASRERGKPDPSGANVLTF | TGTGCCAGCAGAGAAAGGGGGAAGCCCGATCCGTCTGGGGCCAACGTCCTGACTTTC
TRBJ2-2 | TRBV4-2 | . | . | CASSLVGGTGELFF | TGTGCCAGCAGCCTAGTCGGGGGCACCGGGGAGCTGTTTTTT
TRBJ2-5 | TRBV5-1 | TRBD1 | . | CASSLGTGVAETQYF | TGCGCCAGCAGCCTCGGGACAGGGGTTGCAGAGACCCAGTACTTC
TRBJ2-5 | TRBV5-7 | TRBD2 | once | CASSFSGGAGETQYF | TGTGCCAGCAGCTTTAGCGGGGGGGCGGGGGAGACCCAGTACTTC
TRBJ2-1 | TRBV28 | TRBD1 | . | CASSLIQGFDNEQFF | TGTGCCAGCAGTTTAATACAGGGGTTTGACAATGAGCAGTTCTTC
TRBJ1-2 | TRBV2 | . | . | CASSLSQRNYGYTF | TGTGCCAGCAGCCTATCCCAGCGAAACTATGGCTACACCTTC
TRBJ2-2 | TRBV7-2 | . | . | CASSPDNPGAGELFF | TGTGCCAGCAGCCCTGACAACCCGGGAGCCGGGGAGCTGTTTTTT
TRBJ1-2 | TRBV4-3 | . | . | CASKPDSLSPYGYTF | TGCGCCAGCAAACCCGACAGTCTATCGCCCTATGGCTACACCTTC
TRBJ1-4 | TRBV4-1 | . | . | CASSQDLRGNEKLFF | TGCGCCAGCAGCCAAGACCTGCGTGGTAATGAAAAACTGTTTTTT
TRBJ1-3 | TRBV6-1 | . | . | CASSEGWELGNTIYF | TGTGCCAGCAGTGAAGGATGGGAGTTGGGAAACACCATATATTTT
TRBJ1-2 | TRBV28 | . | . | CASSRTLSSGGYTF | TGTGCCAGCAGTCGAACCCTATCCTCGGGTGGCTACACCTTC
TRBJ2-1 | TRBV11-3 | TRBD2 | . | CASSTLNQRGGLNEQFF | TGTGCCAGCAGCACCCTTAACCAGCGGGGGGGCTTGAATGAGCAGTTCTTC
TRBJ1-4 | TRBV4-1 | TRBD1 | few | CASSPTGGTNEKLFF | TGCGCCAGCAGCCCGACAGGGGGAACTAATGAAAAACTGTTTTTT
TRBJ2-7 | TRBV28 | TRBD1 | once | CASRPRQGSYEQYF | TGTGCCAGCAGGCCCCGACAGGGGTCCTACGAGCAGTACTTC
TRBJ2-5 | TRBV7-8 | TRBD2 | . | CASSEGWRERETQYF | TGTGCCAGCAGCGAGGGGTGGCGGGAGCGAGAGACCCAGTACTTC
TRBJ2-5 | TRBV5-4 | TRBD1 | . | CASSLRTGFGETQYF | TGTGCCAGCAGCTTGCGGACAGGGTTTGGTGAGACCCAGTACTTC
TRBJ1-5 | TRBV7-9 | TRBD1 | . | CASSPQGVQPQHF | TGTGCCAGCAGCCCACAGGGGGTCCAGCCCCAGCATTTT
TRBJ2-7 | TRBV14 | TRBD1 | . | CASSQRGTGAYEQYF | TGTGCCAGCAGCCAGAGGGGGACAGGCGCCTACGAGCAGTACTTC
TRBJ1-2 | TRBV10-1 | . | few | CASSGPETGRDYTF | TGCGCCAGCAGTGGCCCTGAGACAGGTAGGGACTACACCTTC
TRBJ1-1 | TRBV28 | . | . | CASTLPGAGGEAFF | TGTGCCAGCACCCTCCCAGGGGCTGGGGGTGAAGCTTTCTTT